These 21 T cell receptor beta chains share one sample of origin, sequenced in a study of monozygotic twins with inflammatory bowel disease. From its re-call of the 5' RACE reads, TCRdb lists each CDR3 protein once, without DNA. This table lists over 150,000 distinct CDR3 sequences. Sequenced sample: blood. All receptors derive from a human donor with ulcerative colitis or Crohn's disease, or a healthy co-twin of an affected twin (not recorded which).

CDR3 residues: CASSPEGVSGQYF. This chain uses TRBV7-9 with TRBJ2-7; as DNA is missing, the TRBD1 call by TCRdb cannot be tested. The CDR3 has 13 residues. Germline-derived CDR1 and CDR2 are SEHNR and FQNEAQ (reference sequence).

The chain employs TRBV6-1 and TRBJ2-4; TCRdb returns TRBD2, unconfirmable since there is no DNA. The CDR3 loop spans 16 amino acids. CDR1 and CDR2 from the germline V gene are MNHNS and SASEGT. CDR3 loop: CASNLGLAGLGNIQYF.

The rearrangement joins TRBV20-1 to TRBJ2-1; with no DNA, the TCRdb D assignment of TRBD2 cannot be verified. The CDR3 loop spans 14 amino acids. Germline CDR1 is DFQATT and CDR2 is SNEGSKA (reference sequence). This CDR3 reads CSARDGGEYNEQFF.

This chain uses TRBV6-5 with TRBJ2-1; checking the TCRdb D call of TRBD2 is not possible without DNA. CDR3 length: 14 residues. CDR1 and CDR2 from the germline V gene are MNHEY and SVGAGI. The CDR3 sequence is CASSYSGPFNEQFF.

The V and J genes are TRBV12-3 or TRBV12-4 and TRBJ2-1; TCRdb selects TRBD1, and the lack of DNA leaves this call unchecked. This CDR3 comprises 13 residues. CDR3 loop: CASGGQGVNEQFF.

The chain is built from TRBV18 and TRBJ2-1; TCRdb's D call of TRBD1 is untestable without DNA. Germline loops: CDR1 KGHSH, CDR2 LQKENI. This CDR3 has 13 residues. The chain's CDR3 is CASSPDTYNEQFF.

This sequence joins TRBV4-2 and TRBJ2-7; the D call from TCRdb, TRBD1, cannot be confirmed without DNA. CDR3 size: 16 residues. CDR1 and CDR2 (germline): LGHNA, YNFKEQ. CDR3 sequence reads: CASSQGYRDLGSEQYF.

The chain employs TRBV18 and TRBJ1-1; TCRdb outputs TRBD1, but without DNA this stays unchecked. The CDR3 sequence is 17 residues long. From germline, CDR1 is KGHSH and CDR2 LQKENI. The CDR3 reads CASSPVPGQGLNTEAFF.

This sequence joins TRBV20-1 and TRBJ2-5; TCRdb's assignment of TRBD1 cannot be checked, as there is no DNA. Germline CDR1 reads DFQATT; CDR2 reads SNEGSKA (reference sequence). This CDR3 comprises 11 residues. The CDR3 is CSEGGQETQYF.

J is TRBJ2-7 and V is TRBV5-1. Per germline, CDR1 SGHRS and CDR2 YFSETQ. The CDR3 runs to 14 residues. The CDR3 sequence is CASSRDPSSYEQYF.

The chain carries TRBV19 and TRBJ1-5; the TRBD1 assignment by TCRdb is unverifiable without DNA. There are 19 residues in the CDR3. The germline gives CDR1 LNHDA, CDR2 SQIVND (reference sequence). The CDR3 loop is CASSAGRPTGGNSNQPQHF.

V usage is TRBV20-1 and J usage is TRBJ2-7; the TRBD1 assignment by TCRdb is unverifiable without DNA. The CDR3 spans 13 residues. Germline CDR1 is DFQATT and CDR2 is SNEGSKA (reference sequence). The CDR3 spells CSASGGTDYEQYF.

The chain joins TRBV7-9 to TRBJ1-2; the TCRdb call, TRBD1, lacks DNA for checking. Germline V lookup: CDR1 SEHNR, CDR2 FQNEAQ (reference sequence). The CDR3 has 13 residues. CDR3 sequence reads: CASSLAQGQGNTF. Full variable domain (outside the CDR3, taken from reference TRBV7-9 and TRBJ1-2): DTGVSQNPRHKITKRGQNVTFRCDPISEHNRLYWYRQTLGQGPEFLTYFQNEAQLEKSRLLSDRFSAERPKGSFSTLEIQRTEQGDSAMYLCASSLAQGQGNTFGSGTRLTVV.

The V call is TRBV29-1, the J call TRBJ2-1; lacking DNA, the TRBD2 call made by TCRdb goes unchecked. This CDR3 has 13 amino acids. Per germline, CDR1 SQVTM and CDR2 ANQGSEA. The CDR3 reads CSGRGSSYNEQFF.

The chain recombines TRBV4-3 with TRBJ2-5; TCRdb's D call of TRBD1 is untestable without DNA. This CDR3 has 14 residues. The V gene's germline CDR1 is LGHNA and CDR2 YSLEER. CDR3 residues: CASSQVAGQETQYF.

The chain carries TRBV9 and TRBJ1-6; TCRdb's D gene call, TRBD1, goes unchecked for lack of DNA. The CDR3 spans 14 residues. Germline CDR1 and CDR2: SGDLS and YYNGEE. The CDR3 region is CASSVLPTVSPLHF.

The chain has TRBV5-1 and TRBJ2-2; there is no DNA to check the TCRdb D call of TRBD1. This CDR3 contains 15 residues. Germline V gene data show CDR1 as SGHRS and CDR2 as YFSETQ. The CDR3 spells CASSWGQSNTGELFF.

The gene calls are TRBV6-1 and TRBJ2-7; TCRdb gives TRBD1 as the D gene, but with no DNA this cannot be confirmed. CDR1 MNHNS and CDR2 SASEGT come from the germline V gene. CDR3 length: 16 residues. The CDR3: CASSPEGGNIPYEQYF.

The gene calls are TRBV20-1 and TRBJ2-7; the TCRdb call, TRBD1, lacks DNA for checking. This CDR3 spans 13 amino acids. Per the germline V gene, CDR1 is DFQATT and CDR2 is SNEGSKA (reference sequence). The CDR3 loop reads CSARTDISYEQYF.

V gene TRBV7-6 combines with J gene TRBJ2-3. Looked up from germline, CDR1 is SGHVS and CDR2 is FNYEAQ. The CDR3 totals 12 residues. CDR3 protein: CASSMGTDTQYF.

The V call is TRBV4-2, the J call TRBJ2-3; TCRdb lists TRBD1, though no DNA is available to test this call. The CDR3 has 16 residues. Germline V lookup: CDR1 LGHNA, CDR2 YNFKEQ. The CDR3 sequence is CASSRHGQENTDTQYF.